The rows below give T cell receptor beta chains drawn from one sample of a study of cytomegalovirus exposure and HLA in healthy donors. TCRdb's table, derived via immunoSEQ multiplex PCR, lists solely in-frame clones and lacks some. The sample holds 160,000 or so clones, approximately 82% seen once. The sequencing sample was made of PBMCs. These receptors all stem from a middle-aged man in good health and CMV-seropositive. Both conserved end residues are part of each CDR3. Fields, in order: V gene, D gene, clone size, J gene, CDR3 protein, CDR3 DNA. A D gene is named only where the DNA matches it firmly. The listing skips clone size in some rows; elsewhere it reads once, few, many or a size class.

TRBV7-6	TRBD2	.	TRBJ2-1	CASSTLAGAPNEQFF	TGTGCCAGCAGCACACTAGCGGGGGCGCCCAATGAGCAGTTCTTC
TRBV5-6	.	once	TRBJ1-4	CASSSLDRATNEKLFF	TGTGCCAGCAGCTCGCTAGACAGAGCAACTAATGAAAAACTGTTTTTT
TRBV13	.	once	TRBJ2-2	CASRGTPTGELFF	TGTGCCAGCAGGGGGACACCCACCGGGGAGCTGTTTTTT
TRBV5-6	.	.	TRBJ2-5	CASSLARETQYF	TGTGCCAGCAGCTTGGCGCGGGAGACCCAGTACTTC
TRBV25-1	.	.	TRBJ2-5	CASSGGWGERQETQYF	TGTGCCAGCAGTGGAGGGTGGGGGGAAAGGCAAGAGACCCAGTACTTC
TRBV29-1	TRBD1	.	TRBJ1-1	CSVEEGRGRAEAFF	TGCAGCGTTGAAGAAGGAAGGGGGCGGGCTGAAGCTTTCTTT
TRBV4-1	TRBD1	.	TRBJ2-7	CASSQSGTGVYEQYF	TGCGCCAGCAGCCAATCCGGGACAGGGGTTTACGAGCAGTACTTC
TRBV9	.	once	TRBJ1-5	CASSEGEGTQPQHF	TGTGCCAGCAGCGAGGGGGAGGGCACTCAGCCCCAGCATTTT
TRBV11-3	TRBD2	.	TRBJ2-3	CASSFGLAGTDTQYF	TGTGCCAGCAGCTTCGGACTAGCGGGAACAGATACGCAGTATTTT
TRBV11-3	.	.	TRBJ2-3	CASSPGGLWGQYF	TGTGCCAGCAGCCCAGGGGGACTTTGGGGGCAGTATTTT
TRBV6-6	TRBD2	.	TRBJ2-3	CASSYRRGGQETQYF	TGTGCCAGCAGTTACCGGCGGGGGGGCCAAGAAACGCAGTATTTT
TRBV6-5	TRBD1	.	TRBJ2-7	CASSTGTGYYNRYF	TGTGCCAGCAGTACCGGGACAGGCTACTACAATCGGTACTTC
TRBV15	TRBD1	.	TRBJ2-1	CATSREGQGSQEQFF	TGTGCCACCAGCAGAGAGGGACAGGGGTCACAGGAGCAGTTCTTC
TRBV19	.	.	TRBJ1-2	CASSILSSYGYTF	TGTGCCAGTAGTATTCTATCCTCCTATGGCTACACCTTC
TRBV30	TRBD2	.	TRBJ2-3	CAWSASRTSGRFLADTQYF	TGTGCCTGGAGTGCTTCCCGTACTAGCGGGAGATTTTTAGCAGATACGCAGTATTTT
TRBV18	TRBD1	once	TRBJ2-3	CASSPPLGQGMPDTQYF	TGTGCCAGCTCACCACCCCTGGGACAGGGTATGCCAGATACGCAGTATTTT
TRBV9	TRBD2	.	TRBJ2-1	CASSAPAGGYNEQFF	TGTGCCAGCAGCGCACCAGCGGGGGGGTACAACGAGCAGTTCTTC
TRBV5-1	TRBD1	.	TRBJ1-1	CASSAGTGGYGTEAFF	TGCGCCAGCAGCGCCGGGACAGGGGGCTACGGGACTGAAGCTTTCTTT
TRBV5-6	.	medium-sized	TRBJ2-5	CASSQGARSQETQYF	TGTGCCAGCAGCCAGGGCGCCAGGTCTCAAGAGACCCAGTACTTC
TRBV9	.	.	TRBJ2-2	CASSEGAVNTGELFF	TGTGCCAGCAGCGAGGGAGCGGTGAACACCGGGGAGCTGTTTTTT
TRBV5-6	TRBD1	.	TRBJ2-5	CASSTGTGGETQYF	TGTGCCAGCAGCACCGGGACAGGGGGGGAGACCCAGTACTTC
TRBV2	TRBD1	.	TRBJ2-1	CASSLQGVSYNEQFF	TGTGCCAGCAGCCTACAGGGGGTCTCCTACAATGAGCAGTTCTTC
TRBV11-3	TRBD1	.	TRBJ2-2	CASSLGQGGNTGELFF	TGTGCCAGCAGCTTAGGACAGGGGGGGAACACCGGGGAGCTGTTTTTT
TRBV2	TRBD1	once	TRBJ1-3	CASTWGQGADGNTIYF	TGTGCCAGCACTTGGGGACAGGGGGCAGATGGAAACACCATATATTTT
TRBV5-1	TRBD1	.	TRBJ1-2	CASSSRTGGADYGYTF	TGCGCCAGCAGCTCTAGGACAGGTGGGGCGGACTATGGCTACACCTTC
TRBV7-8	TRBD1	.	TRBJ1-5	CASSSDDRGHIGNQPQHF	TGTGCCAGCAGCTCAGATGACAGGGGGCATATCGGCAATCAGCCCCAGCATTTT
TRBV29-1	TRBD1	.	TRBJ1-2	CSVERQGDYGYTF	TGCAGCGTTGAAAGGCAGGGGGACTATGGCTACACCTTC
TRBV5-4	.	.	TRBJ2-2	CASSRVGAGSGELFF	TGTGCCAGCAGCCGGGTTGGGGCGGGAAGCGGGGAGCTGTTTTTT
TRBV7-9	TRBD1	.	TRBJ1-4	CASSTDRNEKLFF	TGTGCCAGCAGCACGGACAGGAATGAAAAACTGTTTTTT
TRBV6-1	.	once	TRBJ2-3	CASMRMLSTDTQYF	TGTGCCAGCATGCGGATGCTTAGCACAGATACGCAGTATTTT
TRBV6-6	TRBD1	.	TRBJ1-2	CASSYSGQGKDGYTF	TGTGCCAGCAGTTACTCTGGACAGGGGAAGGATGGCTACACCTTC
TRBV14	TRBD2	.	TRBJ2-3	CASSPWTSGRRYPSTDTQYF	TGTGCCAGCAGCCCCTGGACTAGCGGGAGGCGCTACCCGAGCACAGATACGCAGTATTTT
TRBV5-1	.	.	TRBJ2-2	CASSPDTLLTGELFF	TGCGCCAGCAGCCCGGACACTCTCCTCACCGGGGAGCTGTTTTTT
TRBV7-9	.	.	TRBJ1-1	CASSLAGNTEAFF	TGTGCCAGCAGCCTGGCAGGAAACACTGAAGCTTTCTTT
TRBV5-1	TRBD1	once	TRBJ2-6	CASSLGQGGGANVLTF	TGCGCCAGCAGCTTAGGACAGGGGGGTGGGGCCAACGTCCTGACTTTC
TRBV2	.	.	TRBJ2-4	CASRDPRELAKNIQYF	TGTGCCAGCAGAGACCCTAGGGAGTTAGCCAAAAACATTCAGTACTTC
TRBV19	.	.	TRBJ1-2	CASSIAITTNYGYTF	TGTGCCAGTAGTATAGCGATCACAACAAACTATGGCTACACCTTC
TRBV13	TRBD2	.	TRBJ2-3	CASSLTGLARDTQYF	TGTGCCAGCAGCCTCACGGGACTAGCGAGAGATACGCAGTATTTT
TRBV7-8	.	.	TRBJ2-3	CASSLEGSTDTQYF	TGTGCCAGCAGCTTAGAGGGGAGCACAGATACGCAGTATTTT
TRBV6-1	.	.	TRBJ1-6	CASSEDVEEIDSPLHF	TGTGCCAGCAGTGAAGACGTGGAGGAAATAGATTCACCCCTCCACTTT
TRBV6-1	.	.	TRBJ1-2	CASSEAYRGYGYTF	TGTGCCAGCAGTGAAGCTTATAGGGGCTATGGCTACACCTTC
TRBV18	.	.	TRBJ1-5	CASSPGNRVDQPQHF	TGTGCCAGCTCACCTGGAAACAGGGTGGATCAGCCCCAGCATTTT
TRBV5-1	.	.	TRBJ1-2	CASSYAGSTGVSGYTF	TGCGCCAGCAGCTACGCGGGTTCGACAGGAGTGAGTGGCTACACCTTC
TRBV7-8	TRBD1	.	TRBJ2-7	CASSLARTGGINEQYF	TGTGCCAGCAGCTTAGCGAGGACAGGGGGCATCAACGAGCAGTACTTC
TRBV5-1	TRBD2	.	TRBJ2-5	CASSPRGSGGAETQYF	TGCGCCAGCAGCCCTCGGGGTAGCGGGGGGGCAGAGACCCAGTACTTC
TRBV28	.	once	TRBJ2-5	CASSLPGLQETQYF	TGTGCCAGCAGTCTCCCGGGACTCCAAGAGACCCAGTACTTC
TRBV2	.	.	TRBJ1-5	CASSRTDDSNQPQHF	TGTGCCAGCAGTAGGACAGATGATAGCAATCAGCCCCAGCATTTT
TRBV9	TRBD2	.	TRBJ2-1	CASSVTGTSGRVAYEQFF	TGTGCCAGCAGCGTAACCGGGACTAGCGGGAGAGTGGCCTATGAGCAGTTCTTC
TRBV7-8	TRBD2	.	TRBJ2-5	CASSLLAGGGETQYF	TGTGCCAGCAGCCTACTAGCGGGAGGGGGAGAGACCCAGTACTTC